This paragraph covers one T cell receptor (beta chain) sequence. The data originate from a study of STAT5B mutations in CD4+ large granular lymphocyte leukemia. CDR1 MNHNY and CDR2 SVGAGI come from the germline V gene (reference sequence). J was trimmed by 8 bases and V by 4 bases; bases with no gene match: 2. The CDR3 covers 12 residues. TCRdb's copy holds only in-frame clones and misses some; the assay was immunoSEQ multiplex PCR. This sample has about 45,000 clones; approximately 86% occur once, and the top ten carry around 3%. The receptor's source is a human donor in good health. This chain connects TRBV6-6 to TRBJ2-3, with 8 bases identical to TRBD1. Material for sequencing was CD4+ T cells from blood buffy coats. CDR3 DNA: TGTGCCAGCAGTTGGACAGGGCTTACGCAGTATTTT. This codes for CASSWTGLTQYF.